This T cell receptor (beta chain) was found in a study of cytomegalovirus exposure and HLA in healthy donors. Background on the study: Prior work identified some 120 million unique TCR beta sequences in approximately 180 million T cells.

The V gene end was trimmed by 0 bases and the J gene end by 5 bases; junction bases not matched to a gene: 10. The length of the CDR3 is 17 residues. Germline V gives CDR1 SGHRS, CDR2 YFSETQ. A remark on this clone: Antigen unknown.

Study-level points and caveats: A later analysis reportedly found fewer N-insertions in an Asian-associated ancestry cluster than the roughly 730-donor mean. Prior analysis indicated that the majority of TCR beta V segments exhibited productivity approximately 87% or approximately 30% of the time. Three of the chains that were CMV-associated were confirmed in vitro to be specific for CMV antigens.

PCR employed 60 Vbeta and 13 Jbeta primers. The protocol was immunoSEQ multiplex PCR, while the TCRdb copy is restricted to in-frame clones and leaves out a portion. The sample holds 130,000 to 150,000 clones. Input material: PBMCs. The chain carries TRBV5-1 and TRBJ2-1; 8 bases agree with TRBD1. This clonotype was obtained from a male donor in good health and CMV-seronegative. The CDR3 DNA is TGCGCCAGCAGCTTGGGCGGCAGATGGACAGGGAACAATGAGCAGTTCTTC. This codes for CASSLGGRWTGNNEQFF.